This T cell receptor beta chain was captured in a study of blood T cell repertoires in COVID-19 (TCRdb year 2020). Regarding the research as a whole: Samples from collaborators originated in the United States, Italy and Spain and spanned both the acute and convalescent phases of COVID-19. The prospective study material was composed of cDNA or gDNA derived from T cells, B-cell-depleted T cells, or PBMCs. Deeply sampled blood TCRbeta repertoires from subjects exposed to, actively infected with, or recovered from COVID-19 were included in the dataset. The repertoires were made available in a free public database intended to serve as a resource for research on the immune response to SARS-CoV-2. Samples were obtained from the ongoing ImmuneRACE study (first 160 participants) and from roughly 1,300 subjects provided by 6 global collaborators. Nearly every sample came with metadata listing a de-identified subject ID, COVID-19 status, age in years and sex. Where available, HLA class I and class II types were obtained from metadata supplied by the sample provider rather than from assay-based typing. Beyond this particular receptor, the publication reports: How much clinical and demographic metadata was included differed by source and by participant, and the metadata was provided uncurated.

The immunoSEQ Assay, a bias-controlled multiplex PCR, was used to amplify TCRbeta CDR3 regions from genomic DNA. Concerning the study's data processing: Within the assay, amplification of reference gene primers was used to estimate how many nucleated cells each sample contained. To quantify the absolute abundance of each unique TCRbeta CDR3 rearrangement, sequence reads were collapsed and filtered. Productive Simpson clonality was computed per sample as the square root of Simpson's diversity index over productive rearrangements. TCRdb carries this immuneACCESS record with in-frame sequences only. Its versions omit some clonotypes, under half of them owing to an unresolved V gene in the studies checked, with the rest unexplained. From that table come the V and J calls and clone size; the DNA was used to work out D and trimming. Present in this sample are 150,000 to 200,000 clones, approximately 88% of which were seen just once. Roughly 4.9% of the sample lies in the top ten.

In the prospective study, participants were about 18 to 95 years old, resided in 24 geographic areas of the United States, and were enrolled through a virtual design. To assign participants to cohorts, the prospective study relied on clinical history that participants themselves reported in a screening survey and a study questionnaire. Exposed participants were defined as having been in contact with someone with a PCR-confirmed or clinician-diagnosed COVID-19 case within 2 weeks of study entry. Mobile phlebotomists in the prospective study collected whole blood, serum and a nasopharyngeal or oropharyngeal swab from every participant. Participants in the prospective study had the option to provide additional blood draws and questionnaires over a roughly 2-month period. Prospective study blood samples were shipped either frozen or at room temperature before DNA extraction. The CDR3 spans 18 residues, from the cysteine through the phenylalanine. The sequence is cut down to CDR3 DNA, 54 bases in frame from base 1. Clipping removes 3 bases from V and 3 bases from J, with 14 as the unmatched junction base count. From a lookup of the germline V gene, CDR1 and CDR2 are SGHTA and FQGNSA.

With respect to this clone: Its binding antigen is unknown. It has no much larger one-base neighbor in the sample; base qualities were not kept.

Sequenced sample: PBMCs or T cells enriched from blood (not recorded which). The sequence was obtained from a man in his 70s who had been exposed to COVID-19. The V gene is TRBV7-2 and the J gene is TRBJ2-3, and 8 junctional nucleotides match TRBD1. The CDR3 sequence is CASSFRGTGGGKTDTQYF. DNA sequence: TGTGCCAGCAGCTTTAGGGGGACAGGAGGTGGTAAGACAGATACGCAGTATTTT.